Below, 19 T cell receptor beta chains from the same sample are listed, as sequenced in a study of glioma-infiltrating T cells (TCRdb year 2016). Reads for this sample came from an Illumina MiSeq. TCR alpha and beta CDR3 regions were amplified with the iRepertoire nested amplicon-rescue multiplex PCR (arm-PCR) platform from RNA. Clones were called with MiXCR by TCRdb after fastp trimmed the public reads at Q25, and only in-frame beta chains were retained. When rows share a CDR3 protein, they turn into one entry using the most common DNA and genes. This sample holds about 93,000 distinct CDR3 sequences; roughly 40% were observed only once. The top ten clones comprise 30% to 40% of the sample. Source material: glioma tissue, nonneoplastic brain tissue, or PBMCs (not recorded which). These receptor sequences come from a human donor with low-grade glioma or glioblastoma, undergoing nonglioma brain surgery, or in good health (not recorded which).

Sample share makes this clonotype medium-sized (0.01 to 0.1%). The V gene is TRBV28, the J gene TRBJ2-3; a weak D match, TRBD1 (6 bases). CDR3 length: 12 amino acids. Trimming stripped 5 bases from V and 5 bases from J, with 8 bases between. Looked up from germline, CDR1 is MDHEN and CDR2 is SYDVKM. CDR3 in amino acids: CASSAGVDTQYF. CDR3 bases: TGTGCCAGCAGTGCAGGGGTAGATACGCAGTATTTT.

This clonotype was observed at least ten times. The chain carries TRBV28 and TRBJ2-4; the D is unclear. V lost 6 bases and J lost 0, with 9 bases in between. This CDR3 spans 14 amino acids. Germline V gene lookup returns CDR1 MDHEN and CDR2 SYDVKM. The CDR3 DNA reads TGTGCCAGCAGCCGCCCAGGAGCCAAAAACATTCAGTACTTC. Translation gives CASSRPGAKNIQYF.

With respect to this clonotype: This sequence may be a read error, since a much larger clone differs from it by one base. V gene TRBV2 combines with J gene TRBJ2-7; 8 bases are shared with TRBD1. Germline V gene sequence: CDR1 SNHLY, CDR2 FYNNEI. The CDR3 runs to 13 residues. CDR3: CASRTGVSHEQYF. The DNA for the CDR3 is TGTGCCAGCAGGACAGGGGTCTCCCACGAGCAGTACTTC.

This rearrangement joins TRBV14 to TRBJ1-5; 10 nucleotides match TRBD1. Looked up from germline, CDR1 is SGHDN and CDR2 is FVKESK. Trimming took 3 bases from V and 5 from J; bases not matched to a gene: 4. CDR3 length equals 15 residues. The CDR3 region has the DNA TGTGCCAGCAGCCACGACAGGGGGCCCTATCAGCCCCAGCATTTT. This translates into CASSHDRGPYQPQHF.

This clonotype was detected many times. V usage is TRBV11-2 and J usage is TRBJ2-7; TRBD1 matches 7 bases. Germline V gene sequence: CDR1 SGHAT, CDR2 FQNNGV. The CDR3 has 15 residues. Trimming removed 1 base from V and 2 bases from J; junction bases left unmatched: 5. The CDR3 region is CASSLVRGRTYEQYF. The CDR3 DNA reads TGTGCCAGCAGCTTAGTGAGGGGGCGAACCTACGAGCAGTACTTC.

At least ten counts were recorded for this clonotype. The chain recombines TRBV5-8 with TRBJ2-1, with D possibly being TRBD1 (6 bases). The V end lost 1 base, the J end lost 4 bases, and 12 bases lay between the germline ends. Germline V gene sequence: CDR1 SGHTS, CDR2 YDEGEE. CDR3 length: 15 residues. The CDR3 spells CASSLYGRGYNEQFF. Here the CDR3 DNA reads TGTGCCAGCAGCTTGTACGGCAGGGGATACAATGAGCAGTTCTTC.

Notes on this clonotype: Given a much more abundant clone one base away, this may be a read error. CDR3 nucleotide sequence: TGCGCCAGCAGCCCTCTGCGGGCTTCGACTAATGAAAAACTGCTTTTT. Protein sequence: CASSPLRASTNEKLLF. The genes are TRBV5-1 and TRBJ1-4, with unresolved D. This CDR3 is built from 16 residues. The germline V gene has CDR1 SGHRS and CDR2 YFSETQ.

CDR3: CASSFLARNTGELFF. DNA for the CDR3: TGTGCCAGCAGCTTTCTAGCGAGGAACACCGGGGAGCTGTTTTTT. The genes are TRBV5-4 and TRBJ2-2, with a tentative D call TRBD2 (6 bases). The CDR3 covers 15 residues. V lost 2 bases and J lost 1, with 9 bases in between. Germline CDR1 reads SGHNT; CDR2 reads YYREEE (reference sequence).

The CDR3 sequence: CVSSLPGLVGNEQFF. CDR3 DNA: TGTGTTAGCAGCTTACCGGGACTAGTGGGCAATGAGCAGTTCTTC. The chain uses TRBV11-2 and TRBJ2-1, with 8 bases that match TRBD2. CDR1 is SGHAT, CDR2 FQNNGV, per germline. The CDR3 runs to 15 residues. Full variable domain (rest looked up from reference TRBV11-2 and TRBJ2-1): EAGVAQSPRYKIIEKRQSVAFWCNPISGHATLYWYQQILGQGPKLLIQFQNNGVVDDSQLPKDRFSAERLKGVDSTLKIQPAKLEDSAVYLCVSSLPGLVGNEQFFGPGTRLTVL.

About this clonotype: The CDR3 does not end in the conserved phenylalanine or tryptophan, so this is likely a read error. This chain uses TRBV20-1 with TRBJ1-1, with D unresolved. Trimming took off 2 bases at V and 6 bases at J, with 19 bases between the two ends. Germline-derived CDR1 and CDR2 are DFQATT and SNEGSKA (reference sequence). The CDR3 runs 15 residues. The chain's CDR3 is CSARNPTQQRAEAFY. The CDR3 region has the DNA TGCAGTGCTAGAAACCCCACCCAGCAAAGAGCTGAAGCTTTCTAT.

As concerns this clonotype: This may stem from a read error, because a much larger clone lies one nucleotide away. The V and J genes are TRBV12-3 or TRBV12-4 and TRBJ2-3, with 7 bases lining up with TRBD2. The CDR3 sequence is 15 residues long. CDR3 nucleotide sequence: TGTGTCAGCAGTTTACTTAGCGGGAGCACAGATACGCAGTATTTT. It encodes CVSSLLSGSTDTQYF.

This clonotype was found a few times. The V call is TRBV5-5, the J call TRBJ1-3, with D tentatively TRBD1 (6 bases). Trimming took off 0 bases at V and 0 bases at J, with 10 bases between the two ends. Germline V CDR1 and CDR2: SGHKS, YYEKEE (reference sequence). The CDR3 loop spans 16 amino acids. The CDR3 DNA reads as TGTGCCAGCAGCTTGGTGGCGGGGGCCTCTGGAAACACCATATATTTT. Encoded protein: CASSLVAGASGNTIYF.

This clonotype was seen more than once but under ten times. The V gene is TRBV29-1, the J gene TRBJ2-3; perhaps TRBD2 as D (5 bases). The CDR3 has 14 residues. V lost 3 bases and J 4 bases, leaving 14 bases between the germline ends. The V gene's germline CDR1 is SQVTM and CDR2 ANQGSEA. The CDR3 region has the DNA TGCAGCGTTGATTTTTGGGCTAGCCCAGATACGCAGTATTTT. Translating gives CSVDFWASPDTQYF.

Worth noting for this clonotype: A read error is possible here, since a much larger clone lies one base away. The chain links TRBV19 to TRBJ1-4; D unresolved. The CDR3 has 14 residues. CDR1 is LNHDA and CDR2 is SQIVND in the germline V gene (reference sequence). The CDR3 protein is CARSISHMDEKLFF. The CDR3 DNA is TGTGCCAGAAGTATTAGCCATATGGATGAAAAACTGTTTTTT.

V is TRBV28 and J is TRBJ2-1; D not resolved. CDR3 length: 14 amino acids. Per the germline V gene, CDR1 is MDHEN and CDR2 is SYDVKM. CDR3 sequence: CASVRHGFYNEQFF. The CDR3 coding sequence is TGTGCAAGCGTCAGACACGGGTTTTACAATGAGCAGTTCTTC.

This clonotype was observed at least ten times. This chain joins TRBV6-2 or TRBV6-3 and TRBJ2-1; 10 bases are shared with TRBD1. V dropped 5 bases and J dropped 9; count of bases not matched to a gene: 7. This CDR3 contains 14 residues. Germline CDR1 and CDR2: MNHEY and SVGEGT. This CDR3 is CASSKGQGIGEQFF. Written as DNA, the CDR3 is TGTGCCAGCAGTAAGGGACAGGGGATCGGTGAGCAGTTCTTC.

A word on this clonotype: Relative to the germline gene, one junction end is altered; a read error may explain this. This chain uses TRBV20-1 with TRBJ1-4, with 9 bases aligning to TRBD1. Germline values: CDR1 DFQATT, CDR2 SNEGSKA (reference sequence). The CDR3 length is 15 residues. CDR3 in DNA: TGCAGTGCTAGCGGTATACAGGGGGCTGATGAAAAACCGTTTTTT. Its protein product is CSASGIQGADEKPFF.

In this sample, this clonotype turned up many times. The chain carries TRBV6-1 and TRBJ2-4; TRBD2 matches 9 bases. The germline CDR1 and CDR2 sequences are MNHNS and SASEGT. J was trimmed by 7 bases and V by 8 bases; bases with no gene match: 6. The CDR3 is 13 residues long. CDR3 amino acids: CASGRGGMNIQYF. The CDR3 DNA follows: TGTGCCAGCGGGCGGGGGGGCATGAACATTCAGTACTTC.

The chain uses TRBV27 and TRBJ2-6; possibly TRBD2 for D (5 bases). From germline, CDR1 is MNHEY and CDR2 SMNVEV (reference sequence). The CDR3 is made up of 17 amino acids. CDR3 sequence: CTGSPRGGYSGANVLTF. The CDR3 coding sequence is TGTACCGGCAGTCCCCGAGGAGGATACTCTGGGGCCAACGTCCTGACTTTC. The full variable domain, completed using reference TRBV27 and TRBJ2-6, is EAQVTQNPRYLITVTGKKLTVTCSQNMNHEYMSWYRQDPGLGLRQIYYSMNVEVTDKGDVPEGYKVSRKEKRNFPLILESPSPNQTSLYFCTGSPRGGYSGANVLTFGAGSRLTVL.